This T cell receptor (beta chain) was recovered during a study of cytotoxic CD8 clonotypes in ibrutinib-treated CLL (dated by TCRdb to the early 2020s). Notes on the research overall: The cohort included some 14 treatment-naive and around 10 relapsed/refractory patients; around 17 were IGHV unmutated. Responses were partial in roughly 25 patients and complete in 2; after median about 70 months follow-up, about 14 stayed in remission and approximately twelve progressed. On average, each sample had approximately 250,000 productive templates and around 100,000 productive rearrangements. Longitudinal samples were available for about 30% of the roughly 86 trial participants. Samples at response were collected after a median of roughly twelve months of treatment, with a range of roughly 6 to 36 months. Cryopreserved peripheral blood mononuclear cells were obtained before treatment, at response, and at either sustained remission or disease progression.

A MiSeq instrument was used for deep resolution sequencing, which targeted depths ranging from 1 in 1 million up to 1 in 200,000 T cells, with coverage averaging 10x for each clonotype. TCR beta libraries were generated with the immunoSEQ hsTCRB Kit. The authors' analysis ran thus. The data were analyzed with ImmunoSEQ Analyzer and ImmunoSEQ Data Assistant, and V, D and J gene assignments followed IMGT definitions. Clonality was computed as one minus normalized Shannon entropy of productive rearrangement frequencies, ranging from 0 to 1. Only overrepresented clonotypes making up at least 0.05% of each patient's repertoire were included in the public clonotype analysis. Fewer than 15 repertoires from age-matched healthy donors, obtained from immuneACCESS, served as clonality controls. Not all clones reach the TCRdb copy of this immuneACCESS table, which keeps in-frame sequences only. Checked studies attribute under half of the gap to unresolved V genes and leave the rest unexplained. That table gives V, J and clone size, and the DNA gave D and trimming. Here the sample has about 310,000 clones; about 80% occur a single time. Clones ranked in the top ten supply 5% to 7% of the sample.

The paper's findings and limits, for the study overall: Sampling times were not matched between sustained-remission and progressing patients, and lymph node repertoires were not studied. An increase in clonality was observed at ibrutinib response, with clonality remaining stable during sustained remission and falling back toward baseline at progression. Public clonotypes were rare and either shrank or stayed stable during treatment, and the rise in clonality at ibrutinib response reflected expansion of private clonotypes. Baseline clonality exceeded that of age-matched healthy donors and correlated strongly with circulating CD8+ T-cell counts.

Roughly 1.8 micrograms of genomic DNA were extracted from cryopreserved PBMCs for TCR beta library preparation. High-throughput TCR beta sequencing was performed on longitudinal blood samples from CLL patients receiving ibrutinib monotherapy. The patients were enrolled in a single-center, open-label phase 2 trial of ibrutinib monotherapy. The CDR3, cysteine through phenylalanine, is 15 amino acids long. The DNA shown is the 45-base CDR3, in frame from base 1. CDR1 is given as SGHVS and CDR2 as FNYEAQ, both from the germline V gene. A note on this clone: Its antigen specificity is not known. Sequence at one end of the junction differs from germline and may be a read error. Other DNA sequences in the same sample also yield this CDR3.

Sequencing used PBMCs, obtained before ibrutinib treatment. This receptor was taken from a human donor with chronic lymphocytic leukemia. The chain employs TRBV7-6 and TRBJ2-2; TRBD2 is a possible D gene, resting on 5 matching bases. The bases read TGTGCCAGCAGCTTCGACACCGATGGCACCGGGGAGTTGTTTTTT. The translation is CASSFDTDGTGELFF.